This T cell receptor (beta chain) was recorded in a study of human T cells and chemical hapten exposure. Overall study: Mainly, slight library volume differences in the pool made TCR yields vary.

Each CDR3 protein gets one entry after TCRdb re-called the RACE reads with MiXCR. The table lists roughly 180,000 distinct CDR3 sequences, around 13% of them singletons. Whole-study findings and limits: PT1 expanded TCR counts correlated positively with patch test score. Having alopecia, donors may respond immunologically unlike healthy people.

Losses at the gene ends were 6 bases for V and 7 bases for J; bases not matched to a gene: 13. The V gene's germline CDR1 is MNHEY and CDR2 SVGEGT. The CDR3 covers 16 residues. There are a few counts of this clonotype. The antigen is unknown. Time point indicated: patch test 1, 2 weeks after DPC sensitization. Treatment reported: therapeutic diphenylcyclopropenone sensitization with weekly scalp DPC. This chain joins TRBV6-2 or TRBV6-3 and TRBJ2-1; 9 nucleotides match TRBD2. The receptor's source is a woman under 40 with alopecia areata. Some clones in this sample may be carry-over from other donors' samples. The specimen comprised whole blood, sampled in connection with sensitization to the hapten diphenylcyclopropenone (DPC). CDR3 DNA sequence: TGTGCCAGCAGCCGCGCGGGCGGGAGGGCCTCAAATGAGCAGTTCTTC. It encodes CASSRAGGRASNEQFF.